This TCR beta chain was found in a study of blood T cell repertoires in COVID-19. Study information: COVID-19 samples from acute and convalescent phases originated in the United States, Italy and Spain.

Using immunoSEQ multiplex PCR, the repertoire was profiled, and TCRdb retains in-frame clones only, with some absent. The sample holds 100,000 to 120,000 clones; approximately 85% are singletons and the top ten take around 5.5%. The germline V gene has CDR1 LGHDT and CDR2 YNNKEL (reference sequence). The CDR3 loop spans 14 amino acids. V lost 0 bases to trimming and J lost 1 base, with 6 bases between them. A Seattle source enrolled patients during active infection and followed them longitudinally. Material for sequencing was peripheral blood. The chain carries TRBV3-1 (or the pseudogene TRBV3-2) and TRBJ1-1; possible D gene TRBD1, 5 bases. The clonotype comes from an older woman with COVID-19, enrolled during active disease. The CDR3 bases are TGTGCCAGCAGCCAAGAGACAGCGAACACTGAAGCTTTCTTT. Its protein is CASSQETANTEAFF.